These T cell receptor beta chains were read from a single sample in a study of blood T cell repertoires in COVID-19. Produced via immunoSEQ multiplex PCR; TCRdb's table is partial and in-frame only. Of roughly 570,000 clones in the sample, roughly 89% are singletons; the top ten hold around 7.8%. The sample comprised peripheral blood. The receptors shown here come from a woman aged 50 to 60 with COVID-19, enrolled during active disease. Both conserved end residues are part of each CDR3. Fields, in order: clone size, D gene, J gene, V gene, CDR3 DNA, CDR3 protein. The D gene is left open where the match is weak. Size values are once, few and many counts, or a class for expanded clones, and some rows have none.

NA | TRBD1 | TRBJ2-2 | TRBV3-1/TRBV3-2 | TGTGCCAGCAGCCTCAGGGGGTCGGAGGAGCTGTTTTTT | CASSLRGSEELFF
NA | NA | TRBJ1-4 | TRBV3-1/TRBV3-2 | TGTGCCAGCAGCCAAGACTATAATGAAAAACTGTTTTTT | CASSQDYNEKLFF
NA | NA | TRBJ2-1 | TRBV18 | TGTGCCAGCTCCCACATCGTTGACTCCCGGAACAATGAGCAGTTCTTC | CASSHIVDSRNNEQFF
NA | TRBD1 | TRBJ1-2 | TRBV20-1 | TGCAGTGCTCCCGGGACAGATGGCTACACCTTC | CSAPGTDGYTF
NA | TRBD2 | TRBJ2-3 | TRBV30 | TGTGCCTGGAGTTTAAAGACTAGCGGGGGGACAGATACGCAGTATTTT | CAWSLKTSGGTDTQYF
NA | TRBD2 | TRBJ2-2 | TRBV4-2 | TGTGCCAGCAGCCAAGGACTAGCGGGGGGCCGGCAAACCGGGGAGCTGTTTTTT | CASSQGLAGGRQTGELFF
NA | NA | TRBJ2-7 | TRBV13 | TGTGCCAGCAGCGTCCGCGGGGGCCTCTCCTACGAGCAGTACTTC | CASSVRGGLSYEQYF
NA | NA | TRBJ2-1 | TRBV5-4 | TGTGCCAGCAGCTTGGATTACAGCTCCTACAATGAGCAGTTCTTC | CASSLDYSSYNEQFF
NA | TRBD1 | TRBJ1-5 | TRBV10-3 | TGTGCCATCAGTGAGGGACAGGGGGATCAGCCCCAGCATTTT | CAISEGQGDQPQHF
once | TRBD2 | TRBJ2-3 | TRBV28 | TGTGCCAGCAGCTTAAGCGGGGGACTGGATACGCAGTATTTT | CASSLSGGLDTQYF